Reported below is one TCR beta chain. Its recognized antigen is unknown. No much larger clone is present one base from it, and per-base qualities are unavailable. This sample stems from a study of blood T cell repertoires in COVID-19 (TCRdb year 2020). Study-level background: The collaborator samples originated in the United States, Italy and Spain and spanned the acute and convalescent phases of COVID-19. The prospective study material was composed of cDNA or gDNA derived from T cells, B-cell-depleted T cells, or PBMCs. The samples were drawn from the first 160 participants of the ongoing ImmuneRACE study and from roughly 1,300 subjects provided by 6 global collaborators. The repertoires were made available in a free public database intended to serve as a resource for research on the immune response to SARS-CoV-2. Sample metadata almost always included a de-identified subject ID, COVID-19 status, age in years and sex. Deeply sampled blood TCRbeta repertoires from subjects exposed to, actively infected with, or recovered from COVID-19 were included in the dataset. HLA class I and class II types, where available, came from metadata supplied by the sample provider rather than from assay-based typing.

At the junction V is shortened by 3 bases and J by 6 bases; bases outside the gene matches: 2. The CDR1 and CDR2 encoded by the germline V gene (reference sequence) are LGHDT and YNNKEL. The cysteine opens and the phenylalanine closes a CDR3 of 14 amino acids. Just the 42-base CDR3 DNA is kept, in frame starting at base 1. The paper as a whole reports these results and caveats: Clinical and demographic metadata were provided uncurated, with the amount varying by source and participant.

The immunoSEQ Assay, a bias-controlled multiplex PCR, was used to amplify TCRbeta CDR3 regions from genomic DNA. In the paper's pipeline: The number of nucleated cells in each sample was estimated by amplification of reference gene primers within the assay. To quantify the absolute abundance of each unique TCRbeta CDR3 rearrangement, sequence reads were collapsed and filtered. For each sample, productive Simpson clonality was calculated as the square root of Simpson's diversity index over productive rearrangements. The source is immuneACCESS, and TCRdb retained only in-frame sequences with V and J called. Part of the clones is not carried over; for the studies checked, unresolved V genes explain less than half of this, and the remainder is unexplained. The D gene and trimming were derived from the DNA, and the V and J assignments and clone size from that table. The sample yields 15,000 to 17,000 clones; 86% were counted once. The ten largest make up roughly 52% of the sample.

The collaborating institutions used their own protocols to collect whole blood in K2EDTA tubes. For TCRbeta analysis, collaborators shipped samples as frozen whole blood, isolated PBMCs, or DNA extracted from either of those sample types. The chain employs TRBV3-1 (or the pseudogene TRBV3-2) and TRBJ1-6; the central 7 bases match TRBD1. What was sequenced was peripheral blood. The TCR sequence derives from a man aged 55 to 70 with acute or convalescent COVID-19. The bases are TGTGCCAGCAGCCACGGGACAGTTAATTCACCCCTCCACTTT. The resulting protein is CASSHGTVNSPLHF.